The present T cell receptor beta chain was sequenced within a study of cytomegalovirus exposure and HLA in healthy donors. The wider study: T cells numbering around 170 million yielded 95 million to 140 million unique TCR beta sequences in an earlier analysis.

There are a few counts of this clone. The CDR3 runs 18 residues. In germline, CDR1 is SGHAT, CDR2 FQNNGV. The ends lost 0 bases at V and 2 bases at J; junction bases unmatched: 5. The PCR made use of 60 Vbeta and 13 Jbeta primers. Clones were read by immunoSEQ multiplex PCR, and TCRdb kept only the in-frame ones, dropping some. Among 90,000 to 120,000 clones, about four fifths were seen once, and the ten largest hold 3.5% to 4.5%. The sequencing input was PBMCs. The clonotype was recovered from a female donor in good health and CMV-seropositive. The rearrangement links TRBV11-2 to TRBJ2-3; 13 nucleotides agree with TRBD2. CDR3 residues: CASSLETSGGEITDTQYF. In nucleotides, the CDR3 is TGTGCCAGCAGCTTAGAAACTAGCGGGGGGGAAATCACAGATACGCAGTATTTT.